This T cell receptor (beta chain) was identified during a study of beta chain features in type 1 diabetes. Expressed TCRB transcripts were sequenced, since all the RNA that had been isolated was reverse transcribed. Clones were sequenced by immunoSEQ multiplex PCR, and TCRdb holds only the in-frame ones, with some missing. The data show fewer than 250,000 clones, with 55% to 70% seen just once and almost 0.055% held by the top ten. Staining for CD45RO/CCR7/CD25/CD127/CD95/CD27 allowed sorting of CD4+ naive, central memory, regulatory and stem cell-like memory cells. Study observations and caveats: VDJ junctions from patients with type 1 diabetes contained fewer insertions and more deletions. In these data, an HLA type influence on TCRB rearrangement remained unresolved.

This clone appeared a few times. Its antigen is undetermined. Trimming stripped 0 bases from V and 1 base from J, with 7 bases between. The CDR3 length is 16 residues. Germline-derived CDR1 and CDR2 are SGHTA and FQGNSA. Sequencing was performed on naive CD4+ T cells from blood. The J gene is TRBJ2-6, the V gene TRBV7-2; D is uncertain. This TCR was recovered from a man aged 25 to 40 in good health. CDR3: CASSLAPLSGANVLTF. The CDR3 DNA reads TGTGCCAGCAGCTTAGCCCCGTTGTCTGGGGCCAACGTCCTGACTTTC. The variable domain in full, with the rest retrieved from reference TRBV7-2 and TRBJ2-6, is GAGVSQSPSNKVTEKGKDVELRCDPISGHTALYWYRQSLGQGLEFLIYFQGNSAPDKSGLPSDRFSAERTGGSVSTLTIQRTQQEDSAVYLCASSLAPLSGANVLTFGAGSRLTVL.